This T cell receptor (beta chain) appears in the sequencing data of a study of blood T cell repertoires in COVID-19. On the study more broadly: Material from acute and convalescent COVID-19 was sourced from the United States, Italy and Spain. PBMCs, B-cell-depleted T cells, or T cells provided the cDNA or gDNA that made up the material.

CDR3 length equals 15 residues. V lost 6 bases to trimming and J lost 2 bases; unmatched junction nucleotides: 10. The germline V gene has CDR1 SNHLY and CDR2 FYNNEI. Original methodology: Estimates of nucleated cell counts were drawn from the amplification of reference gene primers. Assay: immunoSEQ multiplex PCR; the TCRdb copy retains only in-frame clones and omits some. V and J calls and clone size are as listed in that table; D and trimming were resolved from the DNA. The sample carries about 180,000 clones, approximately 88% recorded once. The sequence came from a woman between 25 and 40 years old with acute or convalescent COVID-19. Sequenced: peripheral blood. This rearrangement joins TRBV2 to TRBJ2-7, with 7 bases lining up with TRBD2. CDR3 protein: CASSGRGEGPYEQYF. The CDR3 nucleotides are TGTGCCAGCAGCGGACGGGGGGAGGGCCCCTACGAGCAGTACTTC.